This is a list of T cell receptor beta chains from one sample in a study of T cell changes during pregnancy in multiple sclerosis. TCRdb's copy holds only in-frame clones and misses some; the assay was immunoSEQ multiplex PCR. The repertoire holds roughly 36,000 clones, with 90% to 95% as singletons. Specimen: CD8+ T cells from peripheral blood mononuclear cells, collected in the second trimester of pregnancy. The receptor set was obtained from a female donor with multiple sclerosis, enrolled in a pregnancy study. CDR3s include the opening cysteine and the closing phenylalanine or tryptophan. Fields, in order: J gene, D gene, V gene, clone size, CDR3 DNA, CDR3 protein. D genes are given only for firm matches. Size is omitted from some rows. Given values are once, few, many or a class for expanded clones.

j_gene: TRBJ1-3; d_gene: -; v_gene: TRBV4-1; abundance: -; CDR3nt: TGCGCCAGCAGCCTTGAGACAGGTGGAAACACCATATATTTT; CDR3aa: CASSLETGGNTIYF
j_gene: TRBJ2-7; d_gene: -; v_gene: TRBV27; abundance: -; CDR3nt: TGTGCCAGCAGTTACAGGTTCTCCTACTACGAGCAGTACTTC; CDR3aa: CASSYRFSYYEQYF
j_gene: TRBJ1-5; d_gene: TRBD1; v_gene: TRBV10-1; abundance: few; CDR3nt: TGCGCCAGCAGAAGCCGGGGGACAGGGAGGAAAGCCCAGCATTTT; CDR3aa: CASRSRGTGRKAQHF
j_gene: TRBJ2-3; d_gene: TRBD1; v_gene: TRBV28; abundance: -; CDR3nt: TGTGCCAGCAGTGTGCAGGGGGCTCCCCCAAGCACAGATACGCAGTATTTT; CDR3aa: CASSVQGAPPSTDTQYF
j_gene: TRBJ2-5; d_gene: TRBD2; v_gene: TRBV5-4; abundance: -; CDR3nt: TGTGCCAGCAGCTGGACTAGCGGGACAGAGACCCAGTACTTC; CDR3aa: CASSWTSGTETQYF
j_gene: TRBJ2-3; d_gene: TRBD2; v_gene: TRBV30; abundance: -; CDR3nt: TGTGCCTGGAGGACCGGGACTAGCGGAACAGATACGCAGTATTTT; CDR3aa: CAWRTGTSGTDTQYF
j_gene: TRBJ2-7; d_gene: TRBD1; v_gene: TRBV5-4; abundance: -; CDR3nt: TGTGCCAGCAGCCCCATGACAGGGAAAACCTACGAGCAGTACTTC; CDR3aa: CASSPMTGKTYEQYF
j_gene: TRBJ2-1; d_gene: TRBD2; v_gene: TRBV27; abundance: -; CDR3nt: TGTGCCAGCAGTTTATCGGTTAGCGGGCCTTACAATGAGCAGTTCTTC; CDR3aa: CASSLSVSGPYNEQFF
j_gene: TRBJ1-5; d_gene: TRBD1; v_gene: TRBV5-6; abundance: -; CDR3nt: TGTGCCAGCTCACAGGGGCGTCAGCCCCAGCATTTT; CDR3aa: CASSQGRQPQHF
j_gene: TRBJ1-5; d_gene: TRBD1; v_gene: TRBV2; abundance: -; CDR3nt: TGTGCCAGCATCACCGGGACAGGGGATCAGCCCCAGCATTTT; CDR3aa: CASITGTGDQPQHF
j_gene: TRBJ1-4; d_gene: -; v_gene: TRBV9; abundance: -; CDR3nt: TGTGCCAGCAGTGTAACCGGGATGCCTAATGAAAAACTGTTTTTT; CDR3aa: CASSVTGMPNEKLFF
j_gene: TRBJ1-1; d_gene: -; v_gene: TRBV7-9; abundance: -; CDR3nt: TGTGCCAGTTCCGGGGGGAACACTGAAGCTTTCTTT; CDR3aa: CASSGGNTEAFF
j_gene: TRBJ1-6; d_gene: -; v_gene: TRBV13; abundance: -; CDR3nt: TGTGCCAGCAGCGAGTGGACAGAAAATTCACCCCTCCACTTT; CDR3aa: CASSEWTENSPLHF
j_gene: TRBJ1-5; d_gene: TRBD1; v_gene: TRBV4-2; abundance: -; CDR3nt: TGTGCCAGCAGCCCCTTAGGGGGCCGCAATCAGCCCCAGCATTTT; CDR3aa: CASSPLGGRNQPQHF
j_gene: TRBJ2-7; d_gene: TRBD2; v_gene: TRBV5-6; abundance: -; CDR3nt: TGTGCCAGCAGCTTGGGCCTTGCGGGGGAGAACTACGAGCAGTACTTC; CDR3aa: CASSLGLAGENYEQYF
j_gene: TRBJ2-7; d_gene: -; v_gene: TRBV30; abundance: once; CDR3nt: TGTGCCTGGAGTGTACTACAGGCCGAGCAGTACTTC; CDR3aa: CAWSVLQAEQYF
j_gene: TRBJ2-2; d_gene: TRBD1; v_gene: TRBV10-3; abundance: -; CDR3nt: TGTGCCATCAGTGCGGGGACAGGTAACGGCGGGGAGCTGTTTTTT; CDR3aa: CAISAGTGNGGELFF
j_gene: TRBJ1-1; d_gene: -; v_gene: TRBV5-1; abundance: once; CDR3nt: TGCGCCAGCAGCGACTTCACTGAAGCTTTCTTT; CDR3aa: CASSDFTEAFF
j_gene: TRBJ1-2; d_gene: -; v_gene: TRBV27; abundance: once; CDR3nt: TGTGCCAGCAAAATTCGGGAGGAAGGAGTAGGCTATGGCTACACCTTC; CDR3aa: CASKIREEGVGYGYTF
j_gene: TRBJ2-1; d_gene: -; v_gene: TRBV7-7; abundance: -; CDR3nt: TGTGCCAGCAGCTTAAGCGGAGTGCCCTACAATGAGCAGTTCTTC; CDR3aa: CASSLSGVPYNEQFF
j_gene: TRBJ1-1; d_gene: -; v_gene: TRBV10-2; abundance: -; CDR3nt: TGCGCCAGCAGTGATCCAAAAACTGAAGCTTTCTTT; CDR3aa: CASSDPKTEAFF
j_gene: TRBJ1-1; d_gene: -; v_gene: TRBV5-5; abundance: -; CDR3nt: TGTGCCAGCAGCCTAAAACAGGGTGACACTGAAGCTTTCTTT; CDR3aa: CASSLKQGDTEAFF
j_gene: TRBJ2-7; d_gene: -; v_gene: TRBV30; abundance: -; CDR3nt: TGTGCCTGGGGCGCCCAGGGCCCTCCCTACGAGCAGTACTTC; CDR3aa: CAWGAQGPPYEQYF
j_gene: TRBJ2-7; d_gene: TRBD2; v_gene: TRBV7-9; abundance: -; CDR3nt: TGTGCCAGCAGCCTAAGCGGGAGTGACCCCTACGAGCAGTACTTC; CDR3aa: CASSLSGSDPYEQYF
j_gene: TRBJ1-2; d_gene: TRBD1; v_gene: TRBV12-5; abundance: few; CDR3nt: TGTGCTAGTGGTTTCATTCTGTTGGTACAGGGGGCGCAAATAATCAACTATGGCTACACCTTC; CDR3aa: CASGFILLVQGAQIINYGYTF
j_gene: TRBJ1-6; d_gene: TRBD1; v_gene: TRBV13; abundance: -; CDR3nt: TGTGCCAGCAGCTTAGGTACAGGGGGCCGGTCACCCCTCCACTTT; CDR3aa: CASSLGTGGRSPLHF
j_gene: TRBJ2-7; d_gene: TRBD2; v_gene: TRBV27; abundance: -; CDR3nt: TGTGCCAGCGGGGTAGCGGGCGCCTCCTACGAGCAGTACTTC; CDR3aa: CASGVAGASYEQYF
j_gene: TRBJ1-3; d_gene: -; v_gene: TRBV7-7; abundance: -; CDR3nt: TGTGCCAGCAGCGAAAGCGGGGCCTCTGGAAACACCATATATTTT; CDR3aa: CASSESGASGNTIYF
j_gene: TRBJ1-1; d_gene: -; v_gene: TRBV6-5; abundance: -; CDR3nt: TGTGCCAGCAGCTCCATCGCCGGCACTGAAGCTTTCTTT; CDR3aa: CASSSIAGTEAFF
j_gene: TRBJ2-2; d_gene: -; v_gene: TRBV5-4; abundance: once; CDR3nt: TGTGCCAGCAGCTGGGACTTCGGGGAGCTGTTTTTT; CDR3aa: CASSWDFGELFF
j_gene: TRBJ2-7; d_gene: -; v_gene: TRBV27; abundance: -; CDR3nt: TGTGCCAGCAGCTACTCTCCGCAGGGGCTCTCCTACGAGCAGTACTTC; CDR3aa: CASSYSPQGLSYEQYF
j_gene: TRBJ1-5; d_gene: TRBD1; v_gene: TRBV10-1; abundance: -; CDR3nt: TGCGCCAGACGAAAAATCGGGACAGGGGATCAGCCCCAGCATTTT; CDR3aa: CARRKIGTGDQPQHF
j_gene: TRBJ2-1; d_gene: -; v_gene: TRBV9; abundance: once; CDR3nt: TGTGCCAGCAGCCAAAGTGGGGGCCAGACGTATGAGCAGTTCTTC; CDR3aa: CASSQSGGQTYEQFF
j_gene: TRBJ2-2; d_gene: TRBD2; v_gene: TRBV7-8; abundance: -; CDR3nt: TGTGCCAGCAGCCGTCCTAGGTCTAGCGGGAGCTCAACCGGGGAGCTGTTTTTT; CDR3aa: CASSRPRSSGSSTGELFF
j_gene: TRBJ1-1; d_gene: -; v_gene: TRBV5-4; abundance: -; CDR3nt: TGTGCCAGCAGCTTTGGGGCAGACATGAACACTGAAGCTTTCTTT; CDR3aa: CASSFGADMNTEAFF
j_gene: TRBJ1-5; d_gene: -; v_gene: TRBV4-2; abundance: few; CDR3nt: TGTGCCAGCAGCCAACCAGGGGACACCCCTTTAGGGCAGCCCCAGCATTTT; CDR3aa: CASSQPGDTPLGQPQHF
j_gene: TRBJ1-2; d_gene: -; v_gene: TRBV9; abundance: -; CDR3nt: TGTGCCAGCAGCGACACTGCGGGGCGGGCTGCTTATGGCTACACCTTC; CDR3aa: CASSDTAGRAAYGYTF
j_gene: TRBJ2-2; d_gene: -; v_gene: TRBV2; abundance: -; CDR3nt: TGTGCCATCGAGGGGGAGAACACCGGGGAGCTGTTTTTT; CDR3aa: CAIEGENTGELFF
j_gene: TRBJ1-1; d_gene: -; v_gene: TRBV5-1; abundance: -; CDR3nt: TGCGCCAGCAGCTTTCGATCCGAGGGCGCTGAAGCTTTCTTT; CDR3aa: CASSFRSEGAEAFF
j_gene: TRBJ1-2; d_gene: -; v_gene: TRBV6-1; abundance: -; CDR3nt: TGTGCCAGCAGTGAAGCGGAGGGGGGGGGTGGATATGGCTACACCTTC; CDR3aa: CASSEAEGGGGYGYTF
j_gene: TRBJ1-3; d_gene: -; v_gene: TRBV6-6; abundance: -; CDR3nt: TGTGCCAGCAGTGCCCTCGAGGGCGAACTCTACACCATATATTTT; CDR3aa: CASSALEGELYTIYF
j_gene: TRBJ2-5; d_gene: -; v_gene: TRBV7-9; abundance: -; CDR3nt: TGTGCCAGCAGCTTAGGGGACGGGACACAAGAGACCCAGTACTTC; CDR3aa: CASSLGDGTQETQYF
j_gene: TRBJ1-2; d_gene: TRBD1; v_gene: TRBV7-9; abundance: -; CDR3nt: TGTGCCAGCAGCTTAGTGGGACAGGGTCGGGATGGCTACACCTTC; CDR3aa: CASSLVGQGRDGYTF
j_gene: TRBJ2-1; d_gene: -; v_gene: TRBV4-1; abundance: -; CDR3nt: TGCGCCAGCAGCCTCCAGGGTCTCGAGCAGTTCTTC; CDR3aa: CASSLQGLEQFF
j_gene: TRBJ1-1; d_gene: -; v_gene: TRBV30; abundance: -; CDR3nt: TGTGCCTGCGGGGGGACGAACACTGAAGCTTTCTTT; CDR3aa: CACGGTNTEAFF
j_gene: TRBJ1-5; d_gene: -; v_gene: TRBV27; abundance: -; CDR3nt: TGTGCCAGCAGTTTATCGGCGGCTAGCAATCAGCCCCAGCATTTT; CDR3aa: CASSLSAASNQPQHF
j_gene: TRBJ1-5; d_gene: -; v_gene: TRBV2; abundance: -; CDR3nt: TGTGCCAGCAGTAAAAGTCGTTTGAGGGATCAGCCCCAGCATTTT; CDR3aa: CASSKSRLRDQPQHF
j_gene: TRBJ1-1; d_gene: -; v_gene: TRBV18; abundance: -; CDR3nt: TGTGCCAGCTCACCGCAAGAAAGACAGCCGCCTGAAGCTTTCTTT; CDR3aa: CASSPQERQPPEAFF
j_gene: TRBJ1-2; d_gene: -; v_gene: TRBV29-1; abundance: -; CDR3nt: TGCAGCGCCGATTCGGATGAACTAATAAACTATGGCTACACCTTC; CDR3aa: CSADSDELINYGYTF
j_gene: TRBJ2-7; d_gene: -; v_gene: TRBV6-6; abundance: -; CDR3nt: TGTGCCAGCAGTTACTCGTGTCAACCTAGCTGCGAGCAGTACTTC; CDR3aa: CASSYSCQPSCEQYF
j_gene: TRBJ2-4; d_gene: -; v_gene: TRBV2; abundance: -; CDR3nt: TGTGCCAGCACATTAAGCGGGACACTAGCCAAAAACATTCAGTACTTC; CDR3aa: CASTLSGTLAKNIQYF